This T cell receptor beta chain was recorded in a study of glioma-infiltrating T cells. The V gene end was trimmed by 7 bases and the J gene end by 4 bases; junction bases not matched to a gene: 14. CDR1 LNHDA and CDR2 SQIVND come from the germline V gene (reference sequence). The CDR3 covers 16 residues. By sample fraction, this clonotype is medium-sized (0.01 to 0.1%). Using RNA template, CDR3s of TCR alpha and beta were amplified with iRepertoire arm-PCR. TCRdb fed the multiplex PCR reads into MiXCR, producing one record per CDR3 protein. The sample lists over 15,000 distinct CDR3 sequences; roughly 50% were seen once.

This chain links TRBV19 with TRBJ1-2; 8 positions match TRBD1. Specimen: glioma tissue, nonneoplastic brain tissue, or PBMCs (not recorded which). The source is a human donor with low-grade glioma or glioblastoma, undergoing nonglioma brain surgery, or in good health (not recorded which). CDR3 sequence: CASTDYRGEIGYGYTF. The CDR3 DNA sequence: TGTGCCAGTACCGACTACAGGGGGGAGATCGGCTATGGCTACACCTTC.